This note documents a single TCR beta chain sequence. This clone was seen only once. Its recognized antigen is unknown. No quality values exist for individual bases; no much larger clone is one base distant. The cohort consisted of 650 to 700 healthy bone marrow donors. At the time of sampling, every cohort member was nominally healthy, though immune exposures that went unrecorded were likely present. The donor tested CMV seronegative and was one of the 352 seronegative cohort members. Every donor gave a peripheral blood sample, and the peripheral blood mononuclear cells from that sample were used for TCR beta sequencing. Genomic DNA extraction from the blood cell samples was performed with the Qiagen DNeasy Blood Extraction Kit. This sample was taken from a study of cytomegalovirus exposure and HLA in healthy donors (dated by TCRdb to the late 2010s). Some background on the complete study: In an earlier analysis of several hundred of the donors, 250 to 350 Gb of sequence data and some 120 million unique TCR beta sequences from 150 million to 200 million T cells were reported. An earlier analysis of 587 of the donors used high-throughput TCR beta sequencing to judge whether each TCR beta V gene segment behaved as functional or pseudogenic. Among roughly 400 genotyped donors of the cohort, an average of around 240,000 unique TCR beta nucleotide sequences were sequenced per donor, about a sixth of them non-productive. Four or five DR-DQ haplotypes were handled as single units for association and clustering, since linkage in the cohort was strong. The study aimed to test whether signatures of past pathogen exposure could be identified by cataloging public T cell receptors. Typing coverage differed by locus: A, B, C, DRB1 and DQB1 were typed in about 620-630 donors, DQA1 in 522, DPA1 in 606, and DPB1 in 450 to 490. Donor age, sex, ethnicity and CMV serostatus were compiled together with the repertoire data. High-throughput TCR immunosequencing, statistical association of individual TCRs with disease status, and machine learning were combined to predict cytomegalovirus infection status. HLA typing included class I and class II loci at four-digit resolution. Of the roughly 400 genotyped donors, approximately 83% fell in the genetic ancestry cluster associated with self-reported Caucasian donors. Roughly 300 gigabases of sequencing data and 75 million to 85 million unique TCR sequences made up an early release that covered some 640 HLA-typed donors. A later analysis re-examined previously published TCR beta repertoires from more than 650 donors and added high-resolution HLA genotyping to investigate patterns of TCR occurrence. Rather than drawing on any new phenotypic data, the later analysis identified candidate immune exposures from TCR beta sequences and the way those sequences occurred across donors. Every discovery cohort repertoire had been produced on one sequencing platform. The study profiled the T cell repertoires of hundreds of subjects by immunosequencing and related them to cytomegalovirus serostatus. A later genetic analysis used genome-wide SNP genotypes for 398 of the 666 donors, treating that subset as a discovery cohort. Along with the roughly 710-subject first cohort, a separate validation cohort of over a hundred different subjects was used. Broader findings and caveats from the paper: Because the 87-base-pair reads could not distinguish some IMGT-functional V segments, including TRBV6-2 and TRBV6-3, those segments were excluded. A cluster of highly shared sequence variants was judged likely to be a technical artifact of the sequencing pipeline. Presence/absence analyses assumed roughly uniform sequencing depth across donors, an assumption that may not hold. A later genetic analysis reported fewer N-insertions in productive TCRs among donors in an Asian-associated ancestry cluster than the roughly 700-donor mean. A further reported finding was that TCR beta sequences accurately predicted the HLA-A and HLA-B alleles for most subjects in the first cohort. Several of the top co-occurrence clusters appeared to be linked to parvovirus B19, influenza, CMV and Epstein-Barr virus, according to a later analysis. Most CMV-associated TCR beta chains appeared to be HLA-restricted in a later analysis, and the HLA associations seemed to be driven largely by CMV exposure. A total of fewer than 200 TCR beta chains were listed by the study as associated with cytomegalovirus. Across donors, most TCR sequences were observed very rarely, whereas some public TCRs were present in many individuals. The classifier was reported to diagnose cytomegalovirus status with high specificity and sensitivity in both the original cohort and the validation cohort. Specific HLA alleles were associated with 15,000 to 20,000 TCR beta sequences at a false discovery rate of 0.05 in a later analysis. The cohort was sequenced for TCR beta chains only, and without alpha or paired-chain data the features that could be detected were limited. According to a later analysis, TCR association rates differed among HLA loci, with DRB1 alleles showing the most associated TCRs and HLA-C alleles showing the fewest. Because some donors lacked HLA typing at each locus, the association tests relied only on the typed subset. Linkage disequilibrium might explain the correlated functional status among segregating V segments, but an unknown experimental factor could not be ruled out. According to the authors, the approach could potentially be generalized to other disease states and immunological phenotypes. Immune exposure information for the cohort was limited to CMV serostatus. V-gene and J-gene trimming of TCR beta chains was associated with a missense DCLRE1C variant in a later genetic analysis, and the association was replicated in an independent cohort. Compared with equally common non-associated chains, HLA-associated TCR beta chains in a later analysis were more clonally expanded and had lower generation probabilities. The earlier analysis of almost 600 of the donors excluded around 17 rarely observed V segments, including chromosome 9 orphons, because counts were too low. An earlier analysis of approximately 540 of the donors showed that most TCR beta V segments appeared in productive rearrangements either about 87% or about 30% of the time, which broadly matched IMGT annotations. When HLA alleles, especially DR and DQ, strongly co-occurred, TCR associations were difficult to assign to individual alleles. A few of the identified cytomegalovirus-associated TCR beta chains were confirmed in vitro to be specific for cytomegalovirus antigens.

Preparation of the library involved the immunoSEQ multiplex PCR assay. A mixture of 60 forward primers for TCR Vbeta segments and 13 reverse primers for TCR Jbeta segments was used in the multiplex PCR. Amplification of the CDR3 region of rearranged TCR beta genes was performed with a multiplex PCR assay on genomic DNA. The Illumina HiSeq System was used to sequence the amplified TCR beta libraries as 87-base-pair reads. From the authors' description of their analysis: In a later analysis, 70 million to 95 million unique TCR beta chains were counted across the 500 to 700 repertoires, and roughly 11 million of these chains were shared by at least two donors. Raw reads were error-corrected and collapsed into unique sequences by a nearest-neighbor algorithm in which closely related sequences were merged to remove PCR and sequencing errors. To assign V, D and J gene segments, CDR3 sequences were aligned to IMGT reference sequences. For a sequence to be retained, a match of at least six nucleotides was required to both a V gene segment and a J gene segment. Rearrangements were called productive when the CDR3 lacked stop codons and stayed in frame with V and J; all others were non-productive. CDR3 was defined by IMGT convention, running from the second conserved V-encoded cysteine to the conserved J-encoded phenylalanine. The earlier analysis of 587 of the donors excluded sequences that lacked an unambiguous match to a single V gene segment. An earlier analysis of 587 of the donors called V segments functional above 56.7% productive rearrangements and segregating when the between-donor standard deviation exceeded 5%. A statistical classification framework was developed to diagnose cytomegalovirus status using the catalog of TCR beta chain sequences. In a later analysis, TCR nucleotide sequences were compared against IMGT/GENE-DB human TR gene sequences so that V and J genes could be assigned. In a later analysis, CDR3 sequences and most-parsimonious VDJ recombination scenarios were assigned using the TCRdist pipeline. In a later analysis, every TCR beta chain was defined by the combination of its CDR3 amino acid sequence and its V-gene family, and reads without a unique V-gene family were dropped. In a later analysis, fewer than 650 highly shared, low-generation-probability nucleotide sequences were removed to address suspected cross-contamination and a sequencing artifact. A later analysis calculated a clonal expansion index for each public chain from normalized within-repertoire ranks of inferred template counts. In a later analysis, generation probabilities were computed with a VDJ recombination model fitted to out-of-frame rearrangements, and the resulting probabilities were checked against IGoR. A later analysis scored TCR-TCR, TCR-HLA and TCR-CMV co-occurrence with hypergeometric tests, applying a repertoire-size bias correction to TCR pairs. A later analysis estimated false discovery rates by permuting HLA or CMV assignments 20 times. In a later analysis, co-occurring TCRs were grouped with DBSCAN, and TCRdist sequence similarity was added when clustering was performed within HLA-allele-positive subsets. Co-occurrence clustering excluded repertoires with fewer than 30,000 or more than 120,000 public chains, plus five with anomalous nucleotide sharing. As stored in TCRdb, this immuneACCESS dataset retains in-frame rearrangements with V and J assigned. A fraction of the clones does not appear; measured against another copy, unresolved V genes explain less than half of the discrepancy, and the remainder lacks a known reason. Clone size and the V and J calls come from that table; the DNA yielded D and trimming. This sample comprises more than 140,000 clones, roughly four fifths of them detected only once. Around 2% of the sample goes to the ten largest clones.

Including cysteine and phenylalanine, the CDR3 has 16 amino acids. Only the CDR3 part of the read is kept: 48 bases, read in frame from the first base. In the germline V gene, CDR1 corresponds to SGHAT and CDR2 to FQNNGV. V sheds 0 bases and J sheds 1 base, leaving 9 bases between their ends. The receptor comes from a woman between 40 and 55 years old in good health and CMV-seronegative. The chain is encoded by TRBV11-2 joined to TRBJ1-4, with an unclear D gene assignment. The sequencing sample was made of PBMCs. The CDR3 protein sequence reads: CASSLDFSVTNEKLFF. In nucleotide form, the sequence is TGTGCCAGCAGCTTAGATTTTTCAGTAACTAATGAAAAACTGTTTTTT.